This TCR beta chain was sequenced in a study of blood T cell repertoires in COVID-19 (dated by TCRdb to the early 2020s). Regarding the complete study: The collaborator samples originated in the United States, Italy and Spain and spanned the acute and convalescent phases of COVID-19. Where HLA class I and class II types were available, the types were taken from metadata supplied by the sample provider, not from assay-based typing. A de-identified subject ID, COVID-19 status, age in years and sex were almost always included in the sample metadata. Deeply sampled blood TCRbeta repertoires from subjects exposed to, actively infected with, or recovered from COVID-19 were included in the dataset. The prospective study material was composed of cDNA or gDNA derived from T cells, B-cell-depleted T cells, or PBMCs. A freely available public database, intended as a resource for researchers studying the immune response to SARS-CoV-2, is where the repertoires were released. Samples were obtained from the ongoing ImmuneRACE study (first 160 participants) and from over a thousand subjects provided by 6 global collaborators.

As encoded in the germline V gene (reference sequence), CDR1 is LNHDA while CDR2 is SQIVND. Cut back by 5 bases and 5 bases, the V and J ends lie 12 bases apart. There are 14 amino acids in the CDR3, from cysteine to phenylalanine inclusive. The CDR3 DNA has 42 bases and is translated from base 1. The immunoSEQ Assay, a bias-controlled multiplex PCR, was used to amplify TCRbeta CDR3 regions from genomic DNA. On the authors' methods: The number of nucleated cells in each sample was estimated by amplification of reference gene primers within the assay. To quantify the absolute abundance of each unique TCRbeta CDR3 rearrangement, sequence reads were collapsed and filtered. For each sample, productive Simpson clonality was calculated as the square root of Simpson's diversity index over productive rearrangements. The source is immuneACCESS, and TCRdb retained only in-frame sequences with V and J called. Part of the clones is not carried over; for the studies checked, unresolved V genes explain less than half of this, and the remainder is unexplained. V, J and clone size reflect that table, while D and trimming were determined from the DNA. The sample data list 200,000 to 250,000 clones, and 80% to 90% of these were observed just once. Jointly, the top ten make up 2.5% to 3.5% of the sample.

Results and caveats for the whole study, not just this receptor: The amount of clinical and demographic metadata varied by source and participant and was provided uncurated.

Whole blood was collected in K2EDTA tubes by collaborating institutions according to the institutions' own protocols. For TCRbeta analysis, collaborators shipped samples as frozen whole blood, isolated PBMCs, or DNA extracted from either of those sample types. With regard to this clone: Its cognate antigen has yet to be identified. No much larger clone is present one base from it, and per-base qualities are unavailable.

The receptor was derived from a man aged 50-59 years with active or convalescent COVID-19. The specimen was peripheral blood. The sequence joins TRBV19 to TRBJ1-4; TRBD1 is possibly the D segment (6 matching bases). This receptor has the CDR3 CASSLRGPNEKLFF. The nucleotide sequence is given as TGTGCCAGTAGTCTCAGGGGTCCAAATGAAAAACTGTTTTTT.